This T cell receptor (beta chain) was sequenced in a study of patients and donors after allogeneic stem cell transplantation. TCRdb fed the RT-PCR reads into MiXCR, producing one record per CDR3 protein. The sample includes 400,000 to 500,000 distinct CDR3 sequences, roughly 16% of them seen just once. Looked up from germline, CDR1 is DFQATT and CDR2 is SNEGSKA (reference sequence). The length of the CDR3 is 18 residues. V dropped 5 bases and J dropped 1; count of bases not matched to a gene: 12. This sequence originates from a human donor who was either an allogeneic HSCT recipient or a stem cell or donor lymphocyte infusion donor (not recorded which). It is not recorded whose cells these are; they may come from a transplant donor. The V gene is TRBV20-1, the J gene TRBJ2-1, with 12 bases lining up with TRBD2. The sequencing sample was made of blood, either unsorted or a sorted T cell fraction (not recorded which). CDR3 amino acids: CSARHRASGRGSYNEQFF. Written as DNA, the CDR3 is TGCAGTGCTCGCCATCGGGCTAGCGGGAGGGGTTCCTACAATGAGCAGTTCTTC.